This is a list of T cell receptor beta chains from one sample in a study of T cells in Graves' hyperthyroidism and ophthalmopathy. TCRdb ran MiXCR on the multiplex PCR reads and lists one entry per CDR3 protein. Of about 360,000 distinct CDR3 sequences in the sample, around 25% were seen once. The sequenced sample consisted of blood. These receptors all come from a man aged 45-60 years with Graves' hyperthyroidism. CDR3s include the opening cysteine and the closing phenylalanine or tryptophan. The order of the fields is D gene, clone size, V gene, J gene, CDR3 protein, CDR3 DNA. D genes are given only for firm matches. Only some rows state a clone size, as once, few, many or a class for expanded clones.

TRBD1	.	TRBV3-1	TRBJ1-6	CASSQGQGVYNSPLHF	TGTGCCAGCAGCCAAGGACAGGGAGTCTATAATTCACCCCTCCACTTT
.	.	TRBV4-1	TRBJ2-3	CASSQETFTDTQYF	TGCGCCAGCAGCCAAGAGACCTTCACAGATACGCAGTATTTT
TRBD2	few	TRBV4-2	TRBJ2-3	CASSQLEAGGRDTQYF	TGTGCCAGCAGCCAGCTCGAAGCGGGAGGACGAGATACGCAGTATTTT
.	few	TRBV20-1	TRBJ1-6	CSARDQREQSTNSPLHF	TGCAGTGCTAGAGATCAGAGAGAACAGTCCACAAATTCACCCCTCCACTTT
.	many	TRBV11-2	TRBJ2-3	CASSLDWDTQYF	TGTGCCAGCAGCTTGGACTGGGATACGCAGTATTTT
.	.	TRBV27	TRBJ1-5	CASRAVNQPQHF	TGTGCCAGCAGGGCAGTTAATCAGCCCCAGCATTTT
.	few	TRBV2	TRBJ2-6	CASTSSRQLHSGANVLTF	TGTGCCAGCACGTCGTCGAGACAGCTTCACTCTGGGGCCAACGTCCTGACTTTC
.	.	TRBV19	TRBJ1-1	CASSIDRVGMRTEAFF	TGTGCCAGTAGTATAGATAGGGTGGGGATGAGGACTGAAGCTTTCTTT
TRBD2	.	TRBV12-3/TRBV12-4	TRBJ2-3	CASSLASSAGGVTDTQYF	TGTGCCAGCAGTTTAGCTTCCTCCGCGGGAGGTGTCACAGATACGCAGTATTTT
.	.	TRBV6-2/TRBV6-3	TRBJ1-1	CASKNHRSQAFF	TGTGCCAGCAAAAATCACAGGTCTCAAGCTTTCTTT
.	.	TRBV3-1	TRBJ1-2	CASSQVFRSNYGYTF	TGTGCCAGCAGCCAAGTGTTCAGATCTAACTATGGCTACACCTTC
TRBD2	few	TRBV20-1	TRBJ2-3	CSARPSGGRTDTQYF	TGCAGTGCAAGACCAAGCGGGGGTCGCACAGATACGCAGTATTTT
.	.	TRBV5-1	TRBJ2-3	CASSIGQRGASYGQYF	TGCGCCAGCAGCATAGGACAGAGGGGTGCTTCATACGGGCAGTATTTT
.	.	TRBV3-1	TRBJ2-1	CASSWGGDYNEQFF	TGTGCCAGCAGCTGGGGCGGGGATTACAATGAGCAGTTCTTC
TRBD1	.	TRBV24-1	TRBJ1-2	CATNGQGGGYTF	TGTGCCACCAACGGACAGGGCGGTGGCTACACCTTC
.	.	TRBV7-9	TRBJ2-1	CASSPLRNEQFF	TGTGCCAGCAGCCCTCTTAGGAATGAGCAGTTCTTC
.	.	TRBV30	TRBJ1-6	CAWSGGGGGSPLHF	TGTGCCTGGAGTGGCGGCGGGGGCGGATCACCCCTCCACTTT
.	few	TRBV7-2	TRBJ2-5	CASSLQSGQETQYF	TGTGCCAGCAGCTTACAGAGCGGCCAAGAGACCCAGTACTTC
.	.	TRBV4-1	TRBJ2-3	CASSQSGQSTDTQYF	TGCGCCAGCAGCCAATCGGGACAAAGCACAGATACGCAGTATTTT
TRBD1	.	TRBV7-6	TRBJ2-7	CASSLEAPGTAFYEQYF	TGTGCCAGCAGCTTAGAGGCACCCGGGACAGCGTTTTACGAGCAGTACTTC
TRBD1	.	TRBV5-1	TRBJ2-7	CASSLEQGALVHEQYF	TGCGCCAGCAGCTTGGAGCAGGGGGCGCTTGTCCACGAGCAGTACTTC
TRBD2	.	TRBV19	TRBJ2-1	CASSSLPPGLAGGNEQFF	TGTGCCAGTAGTAGCCTACCTCCGGGACTAGCGGGAGGCAATGAGCAGTTCTTC
.	.	TRBV20-1	TRBJ1-6	CSARDSNGVPLHF	TGCAGTGCTAGAGATTCGAATGGGGTGCCCCTCCACTTT
TRBD1	.	TRBV27	TRBJ1-2	CASSYGRGHGYTF	TGTGCCAGCAGTTACGGGAGGGGGCATGGCTACACCTTC
.	many	TRBV3-1	TRBJ1-6	CASSQAGKDSPLHF	TGTGCCAGCAGCCAAGCGGGCAAGGACTCACCCCTCCACTTT
.	.	TRBV12-3/TRBV12-4	TRBJ1-2	CASRDDRIYGYTF	TGTGCCAGCAGAGATGACAGGATCTATGGCTACACCTTC
.	.	TRBV11-3	TRBJ2-2	CASSVHGTRGELFF	TGTGCCAGCAGCGTCCATGGGACTCGCGGGGAGCTGTTTTTT
TRBD2	.	TRBV28	TRBJ2-1	CASSLVGLAGVNNEQFF	TGTGCCAGCAGTTTGGTAGGACTAGCGGGAGTAAATAATGAGCAGTTCTTC
.	.	TRBV28	TRBJ2-3	CASNGLGTDTQYF	TGTGCCAGCAACGGGTTAGGGACAGATACGCAGTATTTT
.	many	TRBV28	TRBJ2-7	CASSPTTGTNEQYF	TGTGCCAGCAGTCCTACGACAGGAACTAACGAGCAGTACTTC
.	.	TRBV14	TRBJ2-3	CASSPLRRIDSTDTQYF	TGTGCCAGCAGCCCCCTTCGGCGGATTGATAGCACAGATACGCAGTATTTT
TRBD2	many	TRBV5-1	TRBJ2-1	CASSSTSGTYNEQFF	TGTGCCAGCAGTTCGACTAGCGGAACCTACAATGAGCAGTTCTTC
TRBD2	many	TRBV7-2	TRBJ2-2	CASSSGRAGGELFF	TGTGCCAGCAGCTCAGGGAGGGCCGGCGGGGAGCTGTTTTTT
.	.	TRBV9	TRBJ1-5	CASSPQAGGNQPQHF	TGTGCCAGCAGCCCCCAGGCGGGGGGCAATCAGCCCCAGCATTTT
.	many	TRBV11-2	TRBJ2-4	CASSLDQGDIQYF	TGTGCCAGCAGCTTAGACCAGGGAGACATTCAGTACTTC
TRBD2	few	TRBV6-2/TRBV6-3	TRBJ2-3	CASRALAGGRDTQYF	TGTGCCAGCAGGGCACTAGCGGGAGGACGGGATACGCAGTATTTT
.	few	TRBV20-1	TRBJ2-1	CASPGSYNEQFF	TGCGCCAGTCCAGGCTCCTACAATGAGCAGTTCTTC
.	few	TRBV20-1	TRBJ2-3	CSASISVSTDTQYF	TGCAGTGCTAGTATTAGCGTTAGCACAGATACGCAGTATTTT
TRBD2	.	TRBV9	TRBJ2-7	CASSVAPSGSYEQYF	TGTGCCAGCAGCGTAGCTCCTAGCGGGTCGTACGAGCAGTACTTC
.	.	TRBV9	TRBJ2-3	CASSVAWGPTDTQYF	TGTGCCAGCAGCGTAGCTTGGGGGCCCACGGATACGCAGTATTTT
.	many	TRBV29-1	TRBJ1-1	CSVDPGAHDTEAFF	TGCAGCGTTGACCCAGGGGCGCATGACACTGAAGCTTTCTTT
.	few	TRBV18	TRBJ2-7	CASSPPVLSGREQYF	TGTGCCAGCTCACCACCGGTTTTATCGGGGCGCGAGCAGTACTTC
TRBD1	few	TRBV6-1	TRBJ1-1	CASKRTGDRTEAFF	TGTGCCAGCAAAAGAACAGGGGATCGGACTGAAGCTTTCTTT